This record concerns one TCR beta chain sequence. The CDR3 totals 17 residues. Germline V gene lookup returns CDR1 SGHRS and CDR2 YFSETQ. Trimming left V 4 bases short and J 5 bases short, with 25 bases between. PCR employed 60 Vbeta and 13 Jbeta primers. TCRdb's table, derived via immunoSEQ multiplex PCR, lists solely in-frame clones and lacks some. The repertoire includes about 180,000 clones, approximately 80% of them detected once, and around 0.52% sits in the top ten. This specimen belongs to a study of cytomegalovirus exposure and HLA in healthy donors. The sequence was obtained from a woman aged 45-65 years in good health and CMV-seronegative. The sequencing input was PBMCs. This chain connects TRBV5-1 to TRBJ2-7; D might be TRBD1 (5 bases). This CDR3 is CASSVDATQARQNEQYF. In nucleotides, the CDR3 is TGCGCCAGCAGCGTGGACGCTACACAGGCTCGTCAGAACGAGCAGTACTTC.